The next 26 T cell receptor beta chains were all read from a single sample in a study of shared clonotypes between healthy human individuals. Sequenced by immunoSEQ multiplex PCR; TCRdb stores in-frame clones only, minus some. Among fewer than 200,000 clones listed, just under 95% were seen once. The sequencing input was naive CD4+ T cells sorted from blood. Described subset: CD45RA+ positively selected. All receptors derive from a woman in her thirties in good health.

This clone was seen only once. This chain joins TRBV5-4 and TRBJ2-1; D is undetermined. CDR1 is SGHNT and CDR2 is YYREEE in the germline V gene (reference sequence). This CDR3 has 14 amino acids. Trimming left V 0 bases short and J 2 bases short, with 6 bases between. The CDR3 DNA sequence: TGTGCCAGCAGCTTGGCAGGTACCTACAATGAGCAGTTCTTC. The encoded protein is CASSLAGTYNEQFF.

CDR3 DNA sequence: TGCGCCAGCAGCTTGGGACGCGCGGGGACCTACGAGCAGTACTTC. Amino acids: CASSLGRAGTYEQYF. The chain is built from TRBV5-1 and TRBJ2-7; tentative D call: TRBD2 (6 bases). CDR3 size: 15 residues. V gave up 0 bases and J gave up 2 bases, with 12 bases separating them. CDR1 and CDR2 (germline): SGHRS, YFSETQ.

The chain combines TRBV7-2 with TRBJ2-5; weak D call: TRBD1 (6 bases). Germline V gives CDR1 SGHTA, CDR2 FQGNSA. The CDR3 totals 18 residues. Trimming shortened V by 3 bases and J by 7 bases, and 27 bases separated the two germline ends. The chain's CDR3 is CASSFGGRFGPRLGTQYF. The CDR3 DNA is TGTGCCAGCAGCTTTGGGGGCCGGTTTGGGCCCAGGTTAGGGACCCAGTACTTC.

V and J are TRBV5-8 and TRBJ2-7; TRBD1 or TRBD2 may be the D gene (5 bases each). The CDR3 covers 16 residues. Germline CDR1 and CDR2: SGHTS and YDEGEE. The ends were cut back, 4 bases at V and 5 bases at J, with 22 bases in the middle. The CDR3: CASSHFFGAADHEQYF. The CDR3 DNA reads as TGTGCCAGCAGCCACTTCTTCGGGGCAGCTGACCACGAGCAGTACTTC.

The rearrangement links TRBV6-6 to TRBJ2-5; 12 positions match TRBD1. Germline V gene sequence: CDR1 MNHNY, CDR2 SVGAGI (reference sequence). The CDR3 runs 15 residues. Losses at the gene ends were 2 bases for V and 11 bases for J; bases not matched to a gene: 9. Here the CDR3 reads CASSYPGQGAHEQYF. CDR3 in DNA: TGTGCCAGCAGTTACCCGGGACAGGGGGCCCATGAGCAGTACTTC.

The V call is TRBV7-6, the J call TRBJ2-1; D possibly matches TRBD1 or TRBD2 (5 bases each). V gave up 1 base and J gave up 7 bases, with 17 bases separating them. The CDR3 has 16 amino acids. From germline, CDR1 is SGHVS and CDR2 FNYEAQ. In DNA form, the CDR3 reads TGTGCCAGCAGCTTAGTTTCCGGGACGCTTACGAATGAGCAGTTCTTC. Translating it yields CASSLVSGTLTNEQFF.

V usage is TRBV5-1 and J usage is TRBJ1-2; D is ambiguous. V shed 4 bases and J shed 4 bases, with 20 bases lying between them. Germline values: CDR1 SGHRS, CDR2 YFSETQ. This CDR3 spans 16 amino acids. CDR3 sequence (DNA): TGCGCCAGCAGCCCCACCAGTCCGCAGGACTCCTATGGCTACACCTTC. This encodes CASSPTSPQDSYGYTF.

V and J are TRBV19 and TRBJ2-5; perhaps D is TRBD1 or TRBD2 (5 bases each). Deletions cut 1 base from V and 5 bases from J, with 5 bases between. This CDR3 has 12 residues. The V gene's germline CDR1 is LNHDA and CDR2 SQIVND (reference sequence). The CDR3: CASSIGGETQYF. The CDR3 nucleotides read TGTGCCAGTAGTATAGGGGGGGAGACCCAGTACTTC.

V usage is TRBV6-4 and J usage is TRBJ1-3; D uncertain. The germline CDR1 and CDR2 sequences are MRHNA and SNTAGT. V gave up 3 bases and J gave up 2 bases, with 5 bases separating them. This CDR3 has 13 residues. The CDR3 bases are TGTGCCAGCAGTGAACGACCTGGAAACACCATATATTTT. It yields the protein CASSERPGNTIYF.

J is TRBJ2-2 and V is TRBV7-9, with 11 bases lining up with TRBD2. Germline CDR1 is SEHNR and CDR2 is FQNEAQ (reference sequence). The ends lost 5 bases at V and 7 bases at J; junction bases unmatched: 18. The CDR3 is 19 amino acids. CDR3 nucleotides: TGTGCCAGCAGCCATCTCCCAAAACTAACTAGCGGGAGCGGCGGGGAGCTGTTTTTT. Translation: CASSHLPKLTSGSGGELFF.

This chain joins TRBV6-6 and TRBJ1-5; D is ambiguous. CDR1 and CDR2 (germline): MNHNY, SVGAGI (reference sequence). The V gene lost 6 bases and the J gene lost 7 bases, with 19 bases spanning the gap. There are 15 residues in the CDR3. In DNA, the CDR3 is TGTGCCAGCAGCCGCAATGGGCCAGGAACGCAGCCCCAGCATTTT. It specifies CASSRNGPGTQPQHF.

This chain joins TRBV29-1 and TRBJ1-2; TRBD1 matches at 8 bases. V lost 5 bases to trimming and J lost 8 bases; unmatched junction nucleotides: 10. Germline V lookup: CDR1 SQVTM, CDR2 ANQGSEA. This CDR3 comprises 13 residues. The CDR3 is CSVRTGGSVGYTF. The DNA of the CDR3 is TGCAGCGTTAGAACAGGGGGATCCGTGGGCTACACCTTC.

The chain links TRBV5-4 to TRBJ2-7; D ambiguous. This CDR3 spans 15 amino acids. Trimming stripped 4 bases from V and 0 bases from J, with 14 bases between. Looked up from germline, CDR1 is SGHNT and CDR2 is YYREEE (reference sequence). In nucleotides, the CDR3 is TGTGCCAGCAGCCGGAGAACACCTACCTCCTACGAGCAGTACTTC. This codes for CASSRRTPTSYEQYF.

The chain employs TRBV6-6 and TRBJ1-5; D not resolved. The V end was cut by 6 bases, the J end by 5 bases, with 20 bases between. Germline V gene sequence: CDR1 MNHNY, CDR2 SVGAGI (reference sequence). The CDR3 extends over 16 amino acids. DNA of the CDR3: TGTGCCAGCAGCTTGGGGAGTTCTAATGGGGATCAGCCCCAGCATTTT. This encodes CASSLGSSNGDQPQHF.

V is TRBV28 and J is TRBJ1-1, with D possibly TRBD1 on 5 matching bases. V was trimmed by 6 bases and J by 7 bases, leaving 15 bases between them. Germline V gene lookup returns CDR1 MDHEN and CDR2 SYDVKM. This CDR3 region has 13 residues. DNA for the CDR3: TGTGCCAGCAGCCGCAGGGTATGGCATGAAGCTTTCTTT. Translating it yields CASSRRVWHEAFF.

The chain combines TRBV5-1 with TRBJ1-1; weak D call: TRBD1 (5 bases). V was shortened by 4 bases and J by 1 base, with 14 bases between the two germline ends. CDR3 size: 15 residues. Germline CDR1 is SGHRS and CDR2 is YFSETQ. The CDR3 here is CASSTQRDGNTEAFF. CDR3 bases: TGCGCCAGCAGCACACAGCGGGACGGGAACACTGAAGCTTTCTTT. Full variable domain (outside the CDR3, taken from reference TRBV5-1 and TRBJ1-1): KAGVTQTPRYLIKTRGQQVTLSCSPISGHRSVSWYQQTPGQGLQFLFEYFSETQRNKGNFPGRFSGRQFSNSRSEMNVSTLELGDSALYLCASSTQRDGNTEAFFGQGTRLTVV.

V and J are TRBV7-8 and TRBJ2-7; 9 nucleotides line up with TRBD2. J gave up 3 bases and V 2 bases, and 2 bases lay outside the gene matches. The CDR3 contains 14 residues. Germline values: CDR1 SGHVS, CDR2 FQNEAQ. This CDR3 reads CASSLKLAGYEQYF. Written as DNA, the CDR3 is TGTGCCAGCAGCTTAAAACTAGCGGGCTACGAGCAGTACTTC.

The chain employs TRBV6-5 and TRBJ2-7; D uncertain. The germline V gene encodes CDR1 MNHEY and CDR2 SVGAGI. Trimming shortened V by 2 bases and J by 0 bases, and 14 bases separated the two germline ends. The CDR3 contains 16 residues. CDR3 DNA: TGTGCCAGCAGTTACAGTTCCCCTCCGGGCTCCTACGAGCAGTACTTC. This sequence encodes CASSYSSPPGSYEQYF.

The chain has TRBV12-2 and TRBJ1-6. TRBV12-2 is tagged as a pseudogene. The CDR3 contains 15 residues. In nucleotides, the CDR3 is TGTGCAAGTCGCTTAGCCGGTGGACGAAATTCACCCCTCCACTTT. It translates to CASRLAGGRNSPLHF.

The chain has TRBV28 and TRBJ1-5; the D is unclear. The germline gives CDR1 MDHEN, CDR2 SYDVKM. The CDR3 totals 16 residues. Trimming took off 3 bases at V and 1 base at J, with 13 bases between the two ends. The CDR3 DNA follows: TGTGCCAGCAGTTTTCAGCGGCAGCCGAGCAATCAGCCCCAGCATTTT. It encodes CASSFQRQPSNQPQHF. Full variable domain (rest looked up from reference TRBV28 and TRBJ1-5): DVKVTQSSRYLVKRTGEKVFLECVQDMDHENMFWYRQDPGLGLRLIYFSYDVKMKEKGDIPEGYSVSREKKERFSLILESASTNQTSMYLCASSFQRQPSNQPQHFGDGTRLSIL.

The chain links TRBV27 to TRBJ1-6; no reliable D call. In germline, CDR1 is MNHEY, CDR2 SMNVEV (reference sequence). Trimming removed 6 bases from V and 8 bases from J, with 8 bases in between. There are 12 residues in the CDR3. The CDR3 coding sequence is TGTGCCAGCAGGTTTTCCGATTCACCCCTCCACTTT. It yields the protein CASRFSDSPLHF.

This clone was detected only once. V usage is TRBV10-2 and J usage is TRBJ1-1; no firm D call. Germline V gene lookup returns CDR1 WSHSY and CDR2 SAAADI. V was pared by 8 bases and J by 4 bases, with 14 bases between. This CDR3 has 13 amino acids. The CDR3 region has the DNA TGCGCCAGCTGCAGGACTTGGGGCACTGAAGCTTTCTTT. It encodes CASCRTWGTEAFF.

The rearrangement uses TRBV6-5 and TRBJ2-7, with D possibly TRBD1 on 6 matching bases. The V gene lost 5 bases and the J gene lost 2 bases, with 13 bases spanning the gap. The CDR3 runs 14 residues. Germline-derived CDR1 and CDR2 are MNHEY and SVGAGI. CDR3 protein: CASSPQTGPYEQYF. The CDR3 coding sequence is TGTGCCAGCAGTCCGCAGACAGGCCCCTACGAGCAGTACTTC.

This chain connects TRBV18 to TRBJ2-7; possible D gene TRBD2, 6 bases. The V gene lost 4 bases and the J gene lost 3 bases, with 13 bases spanning the gap. Germline V gene data show CDR1 as KGHSH and CDR2 as LQKENI. The CDR3 totals 14 residues. CDR3 loop: CASSLRDLDYEQYF. CDR3 sequence (DNA): TGTGCCAGCTCACTGCGGGACCTGGACTACGAGCAGTACTTC.

This rearrangement joins TRBV7-2 to TRBJ2-2; the match to TRBD2 covers 8 bases. V was pared by 3 bases and J by 1 base, with 4 bases of the junction left unmatched. In germline, CDR1 is SGHTA, CDR2 FQGNSA. The CDR3 covers 16 residues. CDR3 bases: TGTGCCAGCAGCTTGTCCAGCGGGGGGAACACCGGGGAGCTGTTTTTT. This sequence encodes CASSLSSGGNTGELFF.

V gene TRBV28 combines with J gene TRBJ1-2, with a weak D call TRBD1 (5 bases). Germline CDR1 reads MDHEN; CDR2 reads SYDVKM. The CDR3 is made up of 15 amino acids. The ends were cut back, 4 bases at V and 2 bases at J, with 14 bases in the middle. CDR3 DNA sequence: TGTGCCAGCAGTTCCCATGGGACGACAAACTATGGCTACACCTTC. Translated: CASSSHGTTNYGYTF.